These 11 T cell receptor beta chains were all obtained from the same sample, sequenced in a study of OX40 agonist ivuxolimab in advanced cancers. The library came from the immunoSEQ multiplex PCR assay. TCRdb stores this immuneACCESS table with in-frame sequences only. Part of the clones is absent; in the studies checked, under half of the shortfall reflects unresolved V genes, and no reason is known for the rest. This sample has tens of thousands of clones in its table, and 85% of those were observed once. The ten top clones hold more than 1.5% of the sample. The sequences come from CD4+ or CD8+ T cells sorted from blood, collected in a trial of the OX40 agonist ivuxolimab. The source is an adult with an advanced solid tumor such as melanoma, head and neck, liver or kidney cancer.

The V and J genes are TRBV5-1 and TRBJ2-3, with D unclear. The CDR3 contains 15 residues. The germline V and J ends were trimmed by 0 bases and 4 bases, with 12 bases remaining between them. Germline loops: CDR1 SGHRS, CDR2 YFSETQ. CDR3 in amino acids: CASSLAKGSADTQYF. The CDR3 DNA follows: TGCGCCAGCAGCTTGGCTAAGGGCAGCGCAGATACGCAGTATTTT.

The chain uses TRBV13 and TRBJ2-3; perhaps TRBD2 as D (5 bases). There are 16 residues in the CDR3. Trimming left V 2 bases short and J 0 bases short, with 12 bases between. Germline lookup yields CDR1 PRHDT and CDR2 FYEKMQ (reference sequence). The CDR3 here is CASSLRASPSTDTQYF. As DNA, the CDR3 is TGTGCCAGCAGCTTAAGGGCTAGCCCCAGCACAGATACGCAGTATTTT.

The CDR3 coding sequence is TGTGCCAGCAGCCCCCGACTAGTGGGGGAAACCTCCTACGAGCAGTACTTC. It specifies CASSPRLVGETSYEQYF. V usage is TRBV5-4 and J usage is TRBJ2-7; TRBD2 might be the D (6 bases). Germline V CDR1 and CDR2: SGHNT, YYREEE (reference sequence). This CDR3 has 17 residues. V dropped 4 bases and J dropped 0 bases, with 20 bases sitting between them.

The CDR3 DNA reads as TGCGCCACAATGGCTAGCGGGGCCCGACAAGAGACCCAGTACTTC. The encoded protein is CATMASGARQETQYF. This chain connects TRBV5-1 to TRBJ2-5, with 9 bases matching TRBD2. Losses at the gene ends were 9 bases for V and 2 bases for J; bases not matched to a gene: 11. Germline V gives CDR1 SGHRS, CDR2 YFSETQ. The CDR3 length is 15 residues. Supplemented by reference TRBV5-1 and TRBJ2-5, the full variable domain reads KAGVTQTPRYLIKTRGQQVTLSCSPISGHRSVSWYQQTPGQGLQFLFEYFSETQRNKGNFPGRFSGRQFSNSRSEMNVSTLELGDSALYLCATMASGARQETQYFGPGTRLLVL.

V and J are TRBV28 and TRBJ1-2, with D perhaps TRBD1 (5 bases). Per germline, CDR1 MDHEN and CDR2 SYDVKM. Trimming removed 4 bases from V and 0 bases from J, with 15 bases in between. The CDR3 has 16 residues. CDR3 sequence: CASSSPGHAANYGYTF. In DNA form, the CDR3 reads TGTGCCAGCAGTTCACCAGGACACGCTGCTAACTATGGCTACACCTTC.

This chain uses TRBV7-2 with TRBJ2-1; a weak D match, TRBD2 (6 bases). This CDR3 region has 15 residues. Germline V gene sequence: CDR1 SGHTA, CDR2 FQGNSA. V shed 3 bases and J shed 4 bases, with 13 bases lying between them. CDR3 sequence reads: CASSFTGVRYNEQFF. The DNA for the CDR3 is TGTGCCAGCAGCTTTACGGGAGTGAGGTACAATGAGCAGTTCTTC. The whole variable domain, filled in from reference TRBV7-2 and TRBJ2-1, reads GAGVSQSPSNKVTEKGKDVELRCDPISGHTALYWYRQSLGQGLEFLIYFQGNSAPDKSGLPSDRFSAERTGGSVSTLTIQRTQQEDSAVYLCASSFTGVRYNEQFFGPGTRLTVL.

The gene calls are TRBV6-5 and TRBJ1-2; 11 bases line up with TRBD1. The CDR3 length is 13 residues. The V gene end was trimmed by 6 bases and the J gene end by 6 bases; junction bases not matched to a gene: 3. Germline V gene data show CDR1 as MNHEY and CDR2 as SVGAGI. CDR3 sequence (DNA): TGTGCCAGCAGCACGGGACAGGGGGATGGCTACACCTTC. Protein: CASSTGQGDGYTF.

This chain uses TRBV10-3 with TRBJ1-3; 8 bases align to TRBD1. Per the germline V gene, CDR1 is ENHRY and CDR2 is SYGVKD. Trimming removed 3 bases from V and 4 bases from J; junction bases left unmatched: 5. The CDR3 contains 15 residues. CDR3 nucleotide sequence: TGTGCCATCAGTGATGGACAGGGAATAGGAAACACCATATATTTT. This encodes CAISDGQGIGNTIYF.

V and J are TRBV7-2 and TRBJ2-2, with D hard to call. V lost 0 bases and J 0 bases, leaving 5 bases between the germline ends. In germline, CDR1 is SGHTA, CDR2 FQGNSA. CDR3 length equals 15 residues. CDR3 sequence: CASSLAVTNTGELFF. The CDR3 coding sequence is TGTGCCAGCAGCTTAGCGGTGACGAACACCGGGGAGCTGTTTTTT. Drawing the rest from reference TRBV7-2 and TRBJ2-2, the complete variable domain is GAGVSQSPSNKVTEKGKDVELRCDPISGHTALYWYRQSLGQGLEFLIYFQGNSAPDKSGLPSDRFSAERTGGSVSTLTIQRTQQEDSAVYLCASSLAVTNTGELFFGEGSRLTVL.

The chain is built from TRBV30 and TRBJ2-7; D gene uncertain. Germline values: CDR1 GTSNPN, CDR2 SVGIG (reference sequence). Between the trimmed V and J ends, which lost 2 bases and 3 bases, there was a span of 5 bases. CDR3 length: 11 residues. The CDR3 protein is CAWSTDYEQYF. CDR3 DNA: TGTGCCTGGAGTACAGACTACGAGCAGTACTTC.

V usage is TRBV27 and J usage is TRBJ2-7, with 10 nucleotides matching TRBD1. The CDR3 runs to 14 residues. Per the germline V gene, CDR1 is MNHEY and CDR2 is SMNVEV (reference sequence). Germline trimming cut 7 bases from V and 6 bases from J; bases unmatched to any gene: 9. CDR3 DNA sequence: TGTGCCAGCACCCGGGACAGGGGCAATGCCGAGCAGTACTTC. Translated: CASTRDRGNAEQYF.